This is a list of T cell receptor beta chains from one sample in a study of siplizumab effects on memory and regulatory T cells. The method was immunoSEQ multiplex PCR; TCRdb's version includes in-frame clones alone and lacks a portion of them. The sample has 90,000 to 120,000 clones, 75% to 95% seen once. The source material was CD4+ T cells sorted from blood. These receptors were taken from a human donor in good health. Some clones in this sample may be carry-over from other donors' samples. The CDR3 runs from the conserved cysteine through the conserved F or W. Each record gives: CDR3 protein, clone size, J gene, V gene, D gene. D genes are given only for firm matches. Size is omitted from some rows. Given values are once, few, many or a class for expanded clones.

CDR3aa: CATSSPFVARPDQFF; abundance: NA; j_gene: TRBJ2-1; v_gene: TRBV15; d_gene: NA
CDR3aa: CASSGVAGDSYEQYF; abundance: NA; j_gene: TRBJ2-7; v_gene: TRBV18; d_gene: TRBD2
CDR3aa: CSVLPDRGLYEQYF; abundance: once; j_gene: TRBJ2-7; v_gene: TRBV29-1; d_gene: TRBD1
CDR3aa: CASSMASGSGGELFF; abundance: NA; j_gene: TRBJ2-2; v_gene: TRBV7-3; d_gene: TRBD2
CDR3aa: CAWSPGQGNQPQHF; abundance: NA; j_gene: TRBJ1-5; v_gene: TRBV30; d_gene: NA
CDR3aa: CASSSRLAGVSDTQYF; abundance: NA; j_gene: TRBJ2-3; v_gene: TRBV5-1; d_gene: TRBD2
CDR3aa: CASSPPEYEEQYF; abundance: NA; j_gene: TRBJ2-7; v_gene: TRBV18; d_gene: NA
CDR3aa: CASSIAFAGGRNEQFF; abundance: NA; j_gene: TRBJ2-1; v_gene: TRBV19; d_gene: TRBD2
CDR3aa: CASSLPPGQGFIQYF; abundance: NA; j_gene: TRBJ2-4; v_gene: TRBV19; d_gene: TRBD1
CDR3aa: CASSRGTYDNEQFF; abundance: NA; j_gene: TRBJ2-1; v_gene: TRBV6-6; d_gene: NA
CDR3aa: CASSERYEQYF; abundance: NA; j_gene: TRBJ2-7; v_gene: TRBV6-1; d_gene: NA
CDR3aa: CASSPNNVWNEQFF; abundance: NA; j_gene: TRBJ2-1; v_gene: TRBV5-4; d_gene: NA
CDR3aa: CASSLSLRGETQYF; abundance: NA; j_gene: TRBJ2-5; v_gene: TRBV27; d_gene: NA
CDR3aa: CASSQGRLAGDLNTQYF; abundance: NA; j_gene: TRBJ2-3; v_gene: TRBV4-2; d_gene: TRBD2
CDR3aa: CASKQGAFSNQPQHF; abundance: NA; j_gene: TRBJ1-5; v_gene: TRBV6-1; d_gene: TRBD1
CDR3aa: CASSRDSSGANVLTF; abundance: NA; j_gene: TRBJ2-6; v_gene: TRBV6-4; d_gene: NA
CDR3aa: CASSEPGDYNEQFF; abundance: NA; j_gene: TRBJ2-1; v_gene: TRBV25-1; d_gene: NA
CDR3aa: CASSLSTSGRFNEQFF; abundance: once; j_gene: TRBJ2-1; v_gene: TRBV28; d_gene: TRBD2
CDR3aa: CASSLGVGGGYNEQFF; abundance: NA; j_gene: TRBJ2-1; v_gene: TRBV5-1; d_gene: NA
CDR3aa: CASSPMRGWGDTQYF; abundance: NA; j_gene: TRBJ2-3; v_gene: TRBV14; d_gene: NA
CDR3aa: CASSVSGTGNTEAFF; abundance: NA; j_gene: TRBJ1-1; v_gene: TRBV9; d_gene: NA
CDR3aa: CASSLDRGSEAFF; abundance: NA; j_gene: TRBJ1-1; v_gene: TRBV7-3; d_gene: TRBD1
CDR3aa: CASSLSHREFEAFF; abundance: NA; j_gene: TRBJ1-1; v_gene: TRBV11-2; d_gene: NA
CDR3aa: CASSKLAGDTQYF; abundance: NA; j_gene: TRBJ2-3; v_gene: TRBV10-1; d_gene: TRBD2
CDR3aa: CASTFSAELYNEQFF; abundance: NA; j_gene: TRBJ2-1; v_gene: TRBV5-1; d_gene: NA
CDR3aa: CASSLLAGGSSNEQFF; abundance: NA; j_gene: TRBJ2-1; v_gene: TRBV18; d_gene: TRBD2
CDR3aa: CARTRDVRPGNQPQHF; abundance: once; j_gene: TRBJ1-5; v_gene: TRBV19; d_gene: NA
CDR3aa: CATKEGGTYEQYF; abundance: NA; j_gene: TRBJ2-7; v_gene: TRBV15; d_gene: TRBD2
CDR3aa: CASSQGFGTSGTGELFF; abundance: NA; j_gene: TRBJ2-2; v_gene: TRBV4-1; d_gene: TRBD2
CDR3aa: CASSFRVGGEQYF; abundance: NA; j_gene: TRBJ2-7; v_gene: TRBV13; d_gene: NA